The text below deals with one TCR beta chain. This table comes from immunoSEQ multiplex PCR, and its TCRdb copy is limited to in-frame clones, with some not included. Here the sample spans about 210,000 clones, roughly 80% being singletons. The J segment lost 4 bases and the V segment lost 10 bases, leaving 12 bases of the junction unmatched. This CDR3 is built from 15 residues. In germline, CDR1 is LNHDA, CDR2 SQIVND (reference sequence). This entry is derived from a study of blood T cell repertoires in COVID-19. The overall study: Donors in the United States, Italy and Spain gave samples during acute or convalescent COVID-19.

Followed longitudinally, the Seattle patients had been enrolled during active infection. Sequenced sample: peripheral blood. The chain employs TRBV19 and TRBJ2-1; TRBD2 aligns across 8 bases. This clonotype was obtained from an older woman with COVID-19, enrolled during active disease. The CDR3 loop is CATHPRTSRYNEQFF. CDR3 sequence (DNA): TGTGCCACCCACCCCCGGACTAGCAGGTACAATGAGCAGTTCTTC.